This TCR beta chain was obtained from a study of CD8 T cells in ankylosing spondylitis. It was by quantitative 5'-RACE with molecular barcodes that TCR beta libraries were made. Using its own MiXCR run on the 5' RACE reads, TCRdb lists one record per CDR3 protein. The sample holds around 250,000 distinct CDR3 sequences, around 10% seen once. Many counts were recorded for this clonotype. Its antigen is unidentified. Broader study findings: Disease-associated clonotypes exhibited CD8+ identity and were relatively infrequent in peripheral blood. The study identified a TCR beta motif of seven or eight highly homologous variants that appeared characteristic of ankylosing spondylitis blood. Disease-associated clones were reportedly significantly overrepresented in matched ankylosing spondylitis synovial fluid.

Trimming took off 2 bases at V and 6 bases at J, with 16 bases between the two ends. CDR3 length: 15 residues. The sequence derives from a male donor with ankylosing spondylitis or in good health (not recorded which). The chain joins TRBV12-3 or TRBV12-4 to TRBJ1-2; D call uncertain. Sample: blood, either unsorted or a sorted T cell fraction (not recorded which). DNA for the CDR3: TGTGCCAGCAGTTTAAGGAATGGAGCGCGGGATGGCTACACCTTC. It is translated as CASSLRNGARDGYTF.